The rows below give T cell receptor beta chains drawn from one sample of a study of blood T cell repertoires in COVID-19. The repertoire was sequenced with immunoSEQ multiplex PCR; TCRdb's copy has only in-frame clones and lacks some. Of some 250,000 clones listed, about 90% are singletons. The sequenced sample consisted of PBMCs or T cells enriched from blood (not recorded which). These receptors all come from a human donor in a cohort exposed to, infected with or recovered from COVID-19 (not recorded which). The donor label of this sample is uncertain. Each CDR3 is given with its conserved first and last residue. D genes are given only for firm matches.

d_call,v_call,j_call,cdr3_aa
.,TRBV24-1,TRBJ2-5,CATSDYQETQYF
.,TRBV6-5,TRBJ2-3,CASSYSGGTQYF
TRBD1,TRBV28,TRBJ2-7,CASSLQGAVGEQYF
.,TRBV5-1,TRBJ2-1,CASSPGERSSYNEQFF
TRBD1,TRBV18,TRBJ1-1,CASSPGNGQGNTEAFF
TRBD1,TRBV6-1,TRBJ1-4,CASSERGQGDEKLFF
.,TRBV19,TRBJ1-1,CASSGQGPEAFF
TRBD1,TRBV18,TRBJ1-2,CASSPGTDDGYTF
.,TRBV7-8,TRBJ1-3,CASSLALGGTLSGNTIYF
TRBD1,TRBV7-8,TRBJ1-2,CASSLEGQGLRGYTF
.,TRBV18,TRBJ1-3,CASSPGDGLHF
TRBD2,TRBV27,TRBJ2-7,CARGLAASYEQYF
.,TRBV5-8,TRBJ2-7,CASTDWGGPSSYEQYF
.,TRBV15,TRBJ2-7,CATSRPWRADYEQYF
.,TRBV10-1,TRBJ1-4,CASSESRGSEKLFF
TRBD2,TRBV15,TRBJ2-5,CATSRPAGAQETQYF
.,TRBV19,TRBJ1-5,CASSMVGEYQPQHF
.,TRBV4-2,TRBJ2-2,CASSQVTEQGTGELFF
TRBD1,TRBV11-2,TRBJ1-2,CASSLLPGTGVFYGYTF
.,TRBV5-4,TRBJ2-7,CASSPRRGNSYEQYF
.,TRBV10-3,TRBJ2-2,CAITQRVIGELFF
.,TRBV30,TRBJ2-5,CAWSAGRETQYF
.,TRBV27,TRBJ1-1,CAVLRNTEAFF
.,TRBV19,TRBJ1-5,CASSISRGDQPQHF
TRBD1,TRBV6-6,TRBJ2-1,CASRLQGAHSYNEQFF
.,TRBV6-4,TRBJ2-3,CASSPQGGTTDTQYF
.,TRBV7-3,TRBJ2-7,CASSRNRDSIQYF
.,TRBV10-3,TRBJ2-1,CAISEGGADEQFF
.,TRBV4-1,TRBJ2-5,CASSQQTDRKETQYF
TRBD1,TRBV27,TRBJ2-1,CASSRDRGGNEQFF
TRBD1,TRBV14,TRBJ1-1,CASSPRGTGPMNTEAFF
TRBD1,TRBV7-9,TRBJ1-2,CASSSRGDRGPGGYTF